The T cell receptor beta chain described here comes from a study of CD8 T cells in ankylosing spondylitis (dated by TCRdb to between 2016 and 2019). Some background on the complete study: The study set out to find disease-linked TCR variants by profiling T cell receptor beta repertoires in ankylosing spondylitis patients and healthy donors. The full study cohort was made up of 25 ankylosing spondylitis patients and about a hundred healthy donors. Peripheral blood was sampled, and synovial fluid was additionally collected from ankylosing spondylitis patients.

The germline V gene yields SGHVS for CDR1 and FQNEAQ for CDR2. From V the trimming removes 5 bases and from J it removes 7 bases, while the gene matches leave 8 bases of the junction unaccounted for. The CDR3, cysteine through phenylalanine, is 15 amino acids long. Here the CDR3 DNA is all that survives: 45 bases in frame from base 1. A word on this clonotype: Its antigen is currently not known. There are no base qualities to consult, and no much larger clone falls within one base.

Sequenced on an Illumina HiSeq 2500. Quantitative 5'-RACE with molecular barcodes was the method used to prepare the TCR beta libraries. From the authors' description of their analysis: To identify disease-linked TCR variants, a new computational method was used, one built on a probabilistic model of VDJ rearrangement. TCRdb passed the public sequencing reads through fastp at Q25 and MiXCR, retaining productive beta sequences. Rows with one shared CDR3 protein collapse into an entry with the most common genes and DNA. The V and J calls and clone size come from TCRdb's table, not from the authors' own analysis. A total of 45,000 to 65,000 distinct CDR3 sequences appear in this sample, approximately 8% of them only once. About 8.5% of the sample comes from the top ten. The paper as a whole reports these results and caveats: Some TCR beta motif variants had previously been reported in synovial fluid and blood of reactive arthritis patients, which suggested common disease-initiation mechanisms. According to the report, matched synovial fluid samples from ankylosing spondylitis patients were significantly enriched for the disease-linked clones. A TCR beta motif of fewer than 10 highly homologous amino acid variants appeared characteristic of blood from ankylosing spondylitis patients. The disease-linked clones had a CD8+ phenotype and were found at relatively low frequencies in peripheral blood.

Specimen: blood, either unsorted or a sorted T cell fraction (not recorded which). Recombination linked TRBV7-8 to TRBJ1-6; 7 bases in the middle match TRBD1. This clonotype was obtained from a female donor with ankylosing spondylitis or in good health (not recorded which). The CDR3 loop reads CASSPYTGVNSPLHF. The DNA reads as follows: TGTGCCAGCAGCCCCTACACAGGGGTGAATTCACCCCTCCACTTT.